Listed below are T cell receptor beta chains from one sample, sequenced in a study of blood T cell repertoires in COVID-19. The method was immunoSEQ multiplex PCR; TCRdb's version includes in-frame clones alone and lacks a portion of them. The repertoire has about 56,000 clones, 80% to 90% of them found once; the top ten carry roughly 45%. Material: peripheral blood. The receptors originated from a woman aged 55-70 years with COVID-19, enrolled during active disease. CDR3s include the opening cysteine and the closing phenylalanine or tryptophan. The D gene is left open where the match is weak. Some rows mark clone size as missing; the rest say once, few, many or name a class of expanded clone.

size,D,V,J,DNA,CDR3
NA,TRBD2,TRBV7-2,TRBJ2-5,TGTGCCAGCAGCATACAGAGCGGGAGGCACGAGACCCAGTACTTC,CASSIQSGRHETQYF
NA,NA,TRBV7-8,TRBJ2-5,TGTGCCAGCAGCCCGAACTCAATCAGGGCAGGCCGGCAAGAGACCCAGTACTTC,CASSPNSIRAGRQETQYF
NA,NA,TRBV2,TRBJ1-4,TGTGCCAGCAGTGAAGCTCGTCCCGGGACTTGGGCCCAAGATGAAAAACTGTTTTTT,CASSEARPGTWAQDEKLFF
NA,TRBD2,TRBV7-8,TRBJ2-1,TGTGCCAGCAGCTCCAACCGGATTAGGAGCGGGAATAGAGGGAATGAGCAGTTCTTC,CASSSNRIRSGNRGNEQFF
NA,NA,TRBV19,TRBJ2-1,TGTGCCAGTAACCATATACAGAGCTCCTACAATGAGCAGTTCTTC,CASNHIQSSYNEQFF
NA,NA,TRBV5-4,TRBJ1-5,TGTGCCAGCAGCTTAAATGACAGGTTCAATCAGCCCCAGCATTTT,CASSLNDRFNQPQHF
NA,TRBD1,TRBV30,TRBJ2-6,TGTGCCTGGGGGGGGAGGGGACAGGGCAATGATGGGGCCAACGTCCTGACTTTC,CAWGGRGQGNDGANVLTF
NA,NA,TRBV7-7,TRBJ2-3,TGTGCCAGCAGCGCAACTAGCACAGATACGCAGTATTTT,CASSATSTDTQYF
NA,NA,TRBV4-2,TRBJ1-3,TGTGCCAGCAGCCCCGCGCCAACTGGAAACACCATATATTTT,CASSPAPTGNTIYF
NA,TRBD1,TRBV28,TRBJ1-2,TGTGCCAGCAGTTCTCCGGCCGGGACAGGGAGGGGGTCGGGCTACACCTTC,CASSSPAGTGRGSGYTF
once,NA,TRBV28,TRBJ1-3,TGTGCCAGCAGTCCCCAGAATATTTTTTCTGGAAACACCATATATTTT,CASSPQNIFSGNTIYF
NA,NA,TRBV30,TRBJ2-5,TGTGCCTGGAGTGTAACCCTAGGAGTAGGAGAGACCCAGTACTTC,CAWSVTLGVGETQYF
once,TRBD1,TRBV7-6,TRBJ2-7,TGTGCCAGCAGCTTAGGGGGACAGGGTTCCTACGAGCAGTACTTC,CASSLGGQGSYEQYF
NA,TRBD1,TRBV19,TRBJ1-3,TGTGCCAGTAGTAAGACAGGGGCTGGAAACACCATATATTTT,CASSKTGAGNTIYF
NA,NA,TRBV19,TRBJ1-4,TGTGCCAGTAGTATCACGGGGGGCGGTGAAAAACTGTTTTTT,CASSITGGGEKLFF
NA,NA,TRBV2,TRBJ1-1,TGTGCCAGCGTCAGAACGTACACTGAAGCTTTCTTT,CASVRTYTEAFF
once,NA,TRBV4-3,TRBJ1-1,TGCGCCAGCAGCCAAGAAATCAGGAACACTGAAGCTTTCTTT,CASSQEIRNTEAFF
NA,NA,TRBV5-4,TRBJ1-6,TGTGCCAGCAGCTTGGAACAGGATAATTCACCCCTCCACTTT,CASSLEQDNSPLHF
few,NA,TRBV5-4,TRBJ2-7,TGTGCCAGCAGCTTGTCCGGGAAGGGCTTCTCCTACGAGCAGTACTTC,CASSLSGKGFSYEQYF
NA,NA,TRBV19,TRBJ1-3,TGTGCCAGTAGTAAGTGGGGCACTGGAAACACCATATATTTT,CASSKWGTGNTIYF
NA,TRBD2,TRBV7-2,TRBJ2-7,TGTGCCAGCAGCTTAGATCTAGCGGTTGCCTACGAGCAGTACTTC,CASSLDLAVAYEQYF
few,NA,TRBV19,TRBJ2-2,TGTGCCAGTAGCCACCCATCCCGGGGGAGCAGATATGGTCACGGGGAGCTGTTTTTT,CASSHPSRGSRYGHGELFF
NA,NA,TRBV4-2,TRBJ1-3,TGTGCCAGCAGCCAGGGGGCAGGGGTTGGAAACACCATATATTTT,CASSQGAGVGNTIYF
NA,NA,TRBV7-9,TRBJ1-4,TGTGCCAGCACTATCATGTCGGTTGCAACTAATGAAAAACTGTTTTTT,CASTIMSVATNEKLFF
NA,NA,TRBV7-8,TRBJ2-7,TGTGCCAGCAGCTTAGACAGGGCCCAGCAGGAGCAGTACTTC,CASSLDRAQQEQYF
NA,NA,TRBV9,TRBJ1-1,TGTGCCAGCAGCGTAGACGGAGATCCCACTGAAGCTTTCTTT,CASSVDGDPTEAFF
NA,NA,TRBV25-1,TRBJ2-5,TGTGCCAGCAGTGACTCGACAGGAGCCCAAGAGACCCAGTACTTC,CASSDSTGAQETQYF
NA,NA,TRBV19,TRBJ2-2,TGTGCCAGTAGCTCGTACACCGGGGAGCTGTTTTTT,CASSSYTGELFF
NA,NA,TRBV27,TRBJ2-5,TGTGCCAGCAGTTTACTTTACCAAGAGACCCAGTACTTC,CASSLLYQETQYF
NA,TRBD1,TRBV12-5,TRBJ1-6,TGTGCTAGTGGTTCCTCGGGGCAGGGGGCGTTTGATTCACCCCTCCACTTT,CASGSSGQGAFDSPLHF
NA,TRBD1,TRBV3-1/TRBV3-2,TRBJ2-2,TGTGCCAGCAGGCCCCGGGACAGGGACGGCGGGGAGCTGTTTTTT,CASRPRDRDGGELFF
NA,TRBD2,TRBV7-2,TRBJ2-1,TGTGCCAGCAGCTTAGGTGCGGGAGGCCACTACAATGAGCAGTTCTTC,CASSLGAGGHYNEQFF
NA,TRBD1,TRBV7-9,TRBJ2-2,TGTGCCAGCAGCTTTGGGACAGGGGCCACCGGGGAGCTGTTTTTT,CASSFGTGATGELFF
NA,TRBD2,TRBV7-9,TRBJ2-2,TGTGCCAGCAGCCACGGACTAGCTGACCCCGGGGAGCTGTTTTTT,CASSHGLADPGELFF
once,NA,TRBV14,TRBJ2-1,TGTGCCAGCAGCCCCCTTCGCAGTGCCCGTGGTGAGCAGTTCTTC,CASSPLRSARGEQFF
NA,NA,TRBV24-1,TRBJ2-3,TGTGCCACCAGTGATGGGAGCCTCGATACGCAGTATTTT,CATSDGSLDTQYF
NA,TRBD2,TRBV2,TRBJ2-5,TGTGCCAGCAGGGAGAGACAGGGACCACTAGCGGGAGGCGGGGAGACCCAGTACTTC,CASRERQGPLAGGGETQYF
NA,TRBD1,TRBV15,TRBJ1-5,TGTGCCACCAGCACCGGACGACAGGGGTACGGTCAGCCCCAGCATTTT,CATSTGRQGYGQPQHF
NA,TRBD2,TRBV30,TRBJ2-2,TGTGCCTGGAACCGACTAGCGGTGAACACCGGGGAGCTGTTTTTT,CAWNRLAVNTGELFF
NA,TRBD1,TRBV5-4,TRBJ1-2,TGTGCCAGCAGCACCGGACAGGGGCTTGACTATGGCTACACCTTC,CASSTGQGLDYGYTF
NA,NA,TRBV11-1,TRBJ1-1,TGTGCCAGCAGCTTAGCGAGGGGGTTCACTGAAGCTTTCTTT,CASSLARGFTEAFF
few,TRBD2,TRBV30,TRBJ2-6,TGTGCCTGGAGTTCCCTAGAGGCCGACAGGCCCGGGAGGGCTGGGGCCAACGTCCTGACTTTC,CAWSSLEADRPGRAGANVLTF
NA,TRBD1,TRBV4-3,TRBJ2-2,TGCGCCAGCAGCCAAGATCGGGGACAGGGGGCATACACCGGGGAGCTGTTTTTT,CASSQDRGQGAYTGELFF
NA,NA,TRBV9,TRBJ1-3,TGTGCCAGCAGCGTAAACGGCGGATCTGGAAACACCATATATTTT,CASSVNGGSGNTIYF
NA,TRBD1,TRBV30,TRBJ1-1,TGTGCCTGGAGTGTAGGGACAGTGAACACTGAAGCTTTCTTT,CAWSVGTVNTEAFF
NA,NA,TRBV27,TRBJ2-2,TGTGCCAGCAGTTTATCTCTGAACACCGGGGAGCTGTTTTTT,CASSLSLNTGELFF
NA,TRBD2,TRBV7-2,TRBJ2-3,TGTGCCAGCAGCCCACTAGCGGGAGCTAGTACGCAGTATTTT,CASSPLAGASTQYF
once,NA,TRBV9,TRBJ2-1,TGTGCCAGCAGCGTAGGGACTATGCTTGCGTCGTACAATGAGCAGTTCTTC,CASSVGTMLASYNEQFF
NA,NA,TRBV7-9,TRBJ2-5,TGTGCCAGCAGCTTAAAAGGTGGGAGAGATGTCGAGACCCAGTACTTC,CASSLKGGRDVETQYF
few,TRBD1,TRBV6-5,TRBJ2-7,TGTGCCAGCAGTTACTCGATAGGGACAGGGAGCTACGAGCAGTACTTC,CASSYSIGTGSYEQYF
NA,NA,TRBV10-3,TRBJ2-1,TGTGCCATCTGTTCCAGCGAACCCTACAATGAGCAGTTCTTC,CAICSSEPYNEQFF
NA,TRBD2,TRBV24-1,TRBJ2-1,TGTGCCACCAGTGATTTGGGGACTAACTATGAGCAGTTCTTC,CATSDLGTNYEQFF
NA,NA,TRBV18,TRBJ2-1,TGTGCCAGCTCACCATACGACAGACTTTTCTACAATGAGCAGTTCTTC,CASSPYDRLFYNEQFF
NA,NA,TRBV4-1,TRBJ2-1,TGCGCCAGCAGCCACTCCCTAGGATCTCCCTACAATGAGCAGTTCTTC,CASSHSLGSPYNEQFF
NA,NA,TRBV6-2/TRBV6-3,TRBJ1-4,TGTGCCAGCAGTTACTCTACGCCGGCGGAGGAAAAACTGTTTTTT,CASSYSTPAEEKLFF
NA,NA,TRBV7-2,TRBJ2-7,TGTGCCAGCAGCTTAACAGGGAAGACCTACGAGCAGTACTTC,CASSLTGKTYEQYF
NA,TRBD2,TRBV6-2/TRBV6-3,TRBJ2-1,TGTGCCAGCAGTAGGTGGCTAGCGGAATACAATGAGCAGTTCTTC,CASSRWLAEYNEQFF
NA,NA,TRBV30,TRBJ2-5,TGTGCCTGGATGCTACTAGCACAAGAGACCCAGTACTTC,CAWMLLAQETQYF
NA,TRBD2,TRBV5-1,TRBJ2-3,TGCGCCAGCAGCGGGAAGGGACTAGCGGGCGCCACAGATACGCAGTATTTT,CASSGKGLAGATDTQYF